This T cell receptor beta chain originates from a study of blood T cell repertoires in COVID-19. Germline V CDR1 and CDR2: LNHNV, YYDKDF (reference sequence). V gave up 7 bases and J gave up 1 base; unmatched junction bases: 18. The CDR3 covers 18 residues. Clones were read by immunoSEQ multiplex PCR, and TCRdb kept only the in-frame ones, dropping some. The sample has over 150,000 clones, approximately 83% seen once; the top ten hold 12%. Sequenced input: peripheral blood. The V gene is TRBV15, the J gene TRBJ1-2; 7 bases agree with TRBD1. This sequence originates from a woman aged 55-69 years with COVID-19, enrolled during active disease. The CDR3 here is CATTSTGRSLNFNYGYTF. The DNA of the CDR3 is TGTGCCACCACCTCGACAGGGCGTAGCCTCAACTTTAACTATGGCTACACCTTC.